The sequence of this T cell receptor beta chain was determined in a study of cytomegalovirus exposure and HLA in healthy donors. In the study overall: From donors who were HLA-typed, an early data release held approximately 91 million unique TCRs. Study conclusions and caveats: Previous analysis showed most TCR beta V segments were productive about 90% or about 30% of the time. Association of a missense DCLRE1C variant with TCR beta V- and J-gene trimming was reported in a later analysis.

Germline lookup yields CDR1 SGHTA and CDR2 FQGNSA. V was clipped by 0 bases and J by 4 bases; unmatched bases: 9. This CDR3 spans 17 amino acids. Turning to this clone: What it binds is not known.

60 Vbeta and 13 Jbeta primers were used in PCR. Produced via immunoSEQ multiplex PCR; TCRdb's table is partial and in-frame only. The sample shows approximately 160,000 clones, around 80% of them seen only once. Sequenced input: PBMCs. The sequence came from a human donor in good health. The chain uses TRBV7-2 and TRBJ2-5, with 9 bases fitting TRBD2. DNA for the CDR3: TGTGCCAGCAGCTTAGCCGCTAGCGGGGACCCACGAGAGACCCAGTACTTC. Translating it yields CASSLAASGDPRETQYF.